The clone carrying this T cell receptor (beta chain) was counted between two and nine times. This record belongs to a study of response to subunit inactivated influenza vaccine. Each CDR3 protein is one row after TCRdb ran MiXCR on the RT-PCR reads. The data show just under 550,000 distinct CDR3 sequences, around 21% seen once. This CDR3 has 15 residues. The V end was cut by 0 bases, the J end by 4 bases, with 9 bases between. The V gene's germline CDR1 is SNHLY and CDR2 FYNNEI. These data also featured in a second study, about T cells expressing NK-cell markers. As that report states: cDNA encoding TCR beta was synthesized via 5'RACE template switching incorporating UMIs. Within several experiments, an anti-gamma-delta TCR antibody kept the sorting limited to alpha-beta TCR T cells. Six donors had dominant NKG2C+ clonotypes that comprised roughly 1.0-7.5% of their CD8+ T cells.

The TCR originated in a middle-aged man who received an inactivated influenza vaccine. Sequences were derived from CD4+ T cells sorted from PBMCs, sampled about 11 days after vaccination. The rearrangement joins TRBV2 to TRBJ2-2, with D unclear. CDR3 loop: CASSEADWGTGELFF. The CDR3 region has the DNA TGTGCCAGCAGTGAAGCTGATTGGGGCACCGGGGAGCTGTTTTTT.